Below are 10 T cell receptor beta chains sequenced from a single sample in a study of PD-1 blockade in classical Hodgkin lymphoma. Regarding time point: newly diagnosed, previously untreated cHL patient sample. Produced via immunoSEQ multiplex PCR; TCRdb's table is partial and in-frame only. The sample has around 27,000 clones, approximately 93% seen once. The sequenced material came from peripheral blood mononuclear cells (PBMCs). Every receptor here comes from a human donor with classical Hodgkin lymphoma.

The gene calls are TRBV19 and TRBJ2-1, with a weak D call TRBD2 (6 bases). The CDR3 is 14 residues long. Per germline, CDR1 LNHDA and CDR2 SQIVND (reference sequence). Deletions cut 3 bases from V and 9 bases from J, with 15 bases between. This CDR3 reads CASSMRASAGEQFF. CDR3 nucleotide sequence: TGTGCCAGTAGTATGAGGGCTAGCGCCGGTGAGCAGTTCTTC.

J is TRBJ2-3 and V is TRBV10-3; 13 bases agree with TRBD2. This CDR3 region has 16 residues. CDR1 and CDR2 (germline): ENHRY, SYGVKD. The trim removed 4 bases at V and 4 bases at J, leaving 5 bases unmatched. The CDR3 DNA reads as TGTGCCATCAGTGGGACTAGCGGGAGAGGCGCAGATACGCAGTATTTT. Its translation: CAISGTSGRGADTQYF.

The chain employs TRBV7-8 and TRBJ2-7; 11 nucleotides line up with TRBD2. J lost 5 bases, V lost 6 bases, and 9 bases had no gene match. The CDR3 runs 15 residues. Germline values: CDR1 SGHVS, CDR2 FQNEAQ. CDR3 sequence (DNA): TGTGCCAGCAGACCTATAGCGGGAGGGCGGCACGAGCAGTACTTC. This encodes CASRPIAGGRHEQYF.

The chain couples TRBV7-9 to TRBJ2-3; D possibly corresponds to TRBD2 (6 bases). CDR1 is SEHNR, CDR2 FQNEAQ, per germline (reference sequence). The V end lost 5 bases, the J end lost 8 bases, and 23 bases lay between the germline ends. This CDR3 spans 16 amino acids. The CDR3 nucleotides are TGTGCCAGCAGCCCCCTGCCGGGACTCCTCCATGGTACGCAGTATTTT. Translated, it gives CASSPLPGLLHGTQYF.

CDR3 in DNA: TGCGCCAGCAGCTTACAGGGGGCGCTGAGCACAGATACGCAGTATTTT. Translation gives CASSLQGALSTDTQYF. J is TRBJ2-3 and V is TRBV5-1, with 9 bases aligning to TRBD1. Germline CDR1 and CDR2: SGHRS and YFSETQ. V lost 2 bases, J lost 0 bases, and 4 bases stayed unmatched. The CDR3 has 16 amino acids.

The sample holds one count of this clone. The chain is built from TRBV7-2 and TRBJ2-7; TRBD2 matches 10 bases. Germline assignment: CDR1 SGHTA and CDR2 FQGNSA. J was trimmed by 2 bases and V by 5 bases; bases with no gene match: 3. The CDR3 runs to 14 residues. The CDR3 nucleotides read TGTGCCAGCAGCCCGACTAGCGGGCCCTACGAGCAGTACTTC. Protein product: CASSPTSGPYEQYF.

The chain couples TRBV5-1 to TRBJ2-7; D ambiguous. There are 14 residues in the CDR3. Germline CDR1 SGHRS, CDR2 YFSETQ. V lost 4 bases and J lost 0, with 11 bases in between. The DNA for the CDR3 is TGCGCCAGCAGCCTGGACCGCCTCTCCTACGAGCAGTACTTC. As protein: CASSLDRLSYEQYF.

The chain combines TRBV2 with TRBJ2-7; unclear D gene. The V gene's germline CDR1 is SNHLY and CDR2 FYNNEI. CDR3 length: 14 amino acids. V was pared by 4 bases and J by 1 base, with 11 bases between. The CDR3 loop reads CASSASLRSYEQYF. CDR3 bases: TGTGCCAGCAGTGCCTCGCTAAGGTCCTACGAGCAGTACTTC. The full variable domain, its missing parts supplied by reference TRBV2 and TRBJ2-7, is EPEVTQTPSHQVTQMGQEVILRCVPISNHLYFYWYRQILGQKVEFLVSFYNNEISEKSEIFDDQFSVERPDGSNFTLKIRSTKLEDSAMYFCASSASLRSYEQYFGPGTRLTVT.

The chain recombines TRBV28 with TRBJ2-7; D unresolved. The germline V gene has CDR1 MDHEN and CDR2 SYDVKM. This CDR3 has 12 residues. V lost 3 bases and J lost 6, with 9 bases in between. The CDR3 DNA reads TGTGCCAGCAGTTTTGGTGGATCCGAGCAGTACTTC. Protein: CASSFGGSEQYF.

In this sample, this clone turned up once. This chain connects TRBV29-1 to TRBJ1-3; maybe TRBD1 (6 bases). The V end lost 4 bases, the J end lost 3 bases, and 13 bases lay between the germline ends. The CDR3 runs to 14 residues. Germline V gene lookup returns CDR1 SQVTM and CDR2 ANQGSEA. CDR3 in amino acids: CSVVGGRGGNTIYF. In nucleotides, the CDR3 is TGCAGCGTTGTCGGGGGGCGAGGTGGAAACACCATATATTTT.